A selection of T cell receptor beta chains follows, all from one sample in a study of blood T cell repertoires in COVID-19. Assay: immunoSEQ multiplex PCR; the TCRdb copy retains only in-frame clones and omits some. The sample lists about 120,000 clones, roughly 86% occurring once. The sample consisted of peripheral blood. These receptors originate from a woman between 65 and 79 years old with COVID-19, enrolled during active disease. CDR3s include the opening cysteine and the closing phenylalanine or tryptophan. A D gene is named only where the DNA matches it firmly. Not every row has a clone size; where given, it reads once, few, many or a size class.

d_gene	j_gene	v_gene	abundance	CDR3aa	CDR3nt
TRBD1	TRBJ1-2	TRBV29-1	-	CSVETGVYGYTF	TGCAGCGTTGAAACAGGGGTCTATGGCTACACCTTC
TRBD1	TRBJ2-2	TRBV9	-	CASEQGLYTGELFF	TGTGCCAGCGAACAGGGGTTGTACACCGGGGAGCTGTTTTTT
-	TRBJ1-1	TRBV3-1/TRBV3-2	-	CASSQGRPSVTEAFF	TGTGCCAGCAGCCAAGGGCGGCCGTCGGTCACTGAAGCTTTCTTT
-	TRBJ2-7	TRBV30	few	CAWSVQGIYEQYF	TGTGCCTGGAGTGTCCAGGGTATCTACGAGCAGTACTTC
TRBD1	TRBJ2-2	TRBV2	once	CASRQGKGELFF	TGTGCCAGCAGACAGGGGAAGGGGGAGCTGTTTTTT
TRBD1	TRBJ1-3	TRBV7-2	-	CASSSRDRVSGNTIYF	TGTGCCAGCAGCTCCCGGGACAGGGTATCAGGAAACACCATATATTTT
TRBD1	TRBJ2-2	TRBV2	-	CASRTRQGWGGRNTGELFF	TGTGCCAGCAGGACTCGACAGGGTTGGGGCGGGCGGAACACCGGGGAGCTGTTTTTT
-	TRBJ1-1	TRBV29-1	-	CSVATSNSAFF	TGCAGCGTTGCCACGTCAAACTCCGCTTTCTTT
TRBD1	TRBJ1-5	TRBV19	-	CASSISDRGRLQPQHF	TGTGCCAGTAGTATATCGGACAGGGGGCGCTTGCAGCCCCAGCATTTT
TRBD2	TRBJ2-1	TRBV19	-	CASSTGLGLGNEQFF	TGTGCCAGTAGTACCGGACTAGGCCTAGGGAATGAGCAGTTCTTC
-	TRBJ2-7	TRBV2	-	CASSSQGSSYEQYF	TGTGCCAGCAGTTCTCAGGGAAGCTCCTACGAGCAGTACTTC
TRBD1	TRBJ2-7	TRBV19	-	CASSGQGTYEQYF	TGTGCCAGCTCTGGACAGGGCACCTACGAGCAGTACTTC